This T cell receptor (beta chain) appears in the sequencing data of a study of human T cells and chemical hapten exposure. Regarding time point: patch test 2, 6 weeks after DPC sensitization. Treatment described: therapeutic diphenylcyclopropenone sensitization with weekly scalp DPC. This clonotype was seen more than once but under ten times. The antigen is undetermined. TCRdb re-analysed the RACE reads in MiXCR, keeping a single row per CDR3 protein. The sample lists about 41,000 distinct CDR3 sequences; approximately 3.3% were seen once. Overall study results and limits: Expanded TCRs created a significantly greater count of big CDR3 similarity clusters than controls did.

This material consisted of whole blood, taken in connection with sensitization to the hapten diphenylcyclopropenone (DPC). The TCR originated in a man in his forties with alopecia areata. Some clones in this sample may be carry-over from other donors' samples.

The CDR3 region has the DNA TGTGCCACCAAACCACAGGGGGCAGGGACTGAAGCTTTCTTT. Amino acids: CATKPQGAGTEAFF. V gene TRBV14 combines with J gene TRBJ1-1; 9 bases line up with TRBD1. V lost 10 bases to trimming and J lost 5 bases; unmatched junction nucleotides: 11. Germline CDR1 reads SGHDN; CDR2 reads FVKESK. The CDR3 runs 14 residues.